These T cell receptor beta chains were read from a single sample in a study of CD8 T cells in ankylosing spondylitis. Via MiXCR, TCRdb re-called the 5' RACE reads, giving one row per CDR3 protein. Among some 350,000 distinct CDR3 sequences listed, roughly 15% were seen once. The sequenced material came from blood, either unsorted or a sorted T cell fraction (not recorded which). These receptors came from a male donor with ankylosing spondylitis or in good health (not recorded which). The CDR3 runs from the conserved cysteine through the conserved F or W. The D gene is left open where the match is weak. Expanded clones are given a class, and other clones once, few, many or no size at all.

cdr3_aa,cdr3_nt,clone_size,j_call,v_call,d_call
CASSPFDRDTEAFF,TGTGCCAGCAGCCCGTTCGACAGGGACACTGAAGCTTTCTTT,.,TRBJ1-1,TRBV7-8,TRBD1
CASSTQYPGELFF,TGTGCCAGCAGTACCCAATATCCCGGGGAGCTGTTTTTT,many,TRBJ2-2,TRBV6-2/TRBV6-3,.
CASSLGTRQIYGYTF,TGTGCCAGCAGCCTAGGGACCAGACAGATCTATGGCTACACCTTC,many,TRBJ1-2,TRBV7-9,.
CSARLGRGTEAFF,TGCAGTGCTAGATTAGGCAGGGGCACTGAAGCTTTCTTT,.,TRBJ1-1,TRBV20-1,.
CASSFGGLVHEQFF,TGTGCCAGCAGCTTCGGGGGGTTGGTCCATGAGCAGTTCTTC,.,TRBJ2-1,TRBV5-6,TRBD2
CASSPQGGKETQYF,TGCGCCAGCAGCCCTCAGGGGGGGAAAGAGACCCAGTACTTC,many,TRBJ2-5,TRBV4-1,.
CASRYGTANYGYTF,TGTGCCAGCAGATACGGGACAGCTAACTATGGCTACACCTTC,few,TRBJ1-2,TRBV5-8,TRBD1
CASSGLTSAGTEAFF,TGTGCCAGCAGCGGATTGACCTCGGCGGGGACTGAAGCTTTCTTT,.,TRBJ1-1,TRBV9,.
CASSIGGGRGNQPQHF,TGTGCCAGTAGTATAGGTGGGGGGCGCGGCAATCAGCCCCAGCATTTT,.,TRBJ1-5,TRBV19,.
CASSPGQGYGNTIYF,TGTGCCAGCAGCCCAGGACAGGGATATGGAAACACCATATATTTT,few,TRBJ1-3,TRBV7-9,TRBD1
CATSRDLRQNNEQFF,TGTGCCACCAGCAGAGATCTTCGTCAAAACAATGAGCAGTTCTTC,few,TRBJ2-1,TRBV15,.
CSARAYDNGYTF,TGCAGTGCTAGAGCTTACGACAATGGCTACACCTTC,few,TRBJ1-2,TRBV20-1,.
CSARASTGSPTKQYF,TGCAGTGCTAGAGCCTCAACAGGTTCTCCTACGAAGCAGTACTTC,.,TRBJ2-7,TRBV20-1,.
CSARRQDEAFF,TGCAGTGCTAGACGGCAAGATGAAGCTTTCTTT,many,TRBJ1-1,TRBV20-1,.
CASSLKTSSYEQYF,TGCGCCAGCAGCTTAAAGACGAGCTCCTACGAGCAGTACTTC,few,TRBJ2-7,TRBV5-1,.
CASSLTLAGDTQYF,TGCGCCAGCAGCTTGACACTAGCGGGAGATACGCAGTATTTT,.,TRBJ2-3,TRBV5-1,TRBD2
CAISRRDSRGTGELFF,TGTGCCATCAGTCGACGGGACTCACGCGGCACCGGGGAGCTGTTTTTT,many,TRBJ2-2,TRBV10-3,.
CASSPLIANEKLFF,TGTGCCAGCAGCCCATTGATAGCTAATGAAAAACTGTTTTTT,few,TRBJ1-4,TRBV7-9,.
CASSPGQTSSYEQYF,TGTGCCAGCAGTCCGGGACAGACTAGCTCCTACGAGCAGTACTTC,few,TRBJ2-7,TRBV6-1,.
CASSPDRSSNNSPLHF,TGTGCCAGCAGTCCGGACAGGAGTTCCAATAATTCACCCCTCCACTTT,.,TRBJ1-6,TRBV27,TRBD1
CSARTGQGASGELFF,TGCAGTGCTAGAACGGGACAGGGGGCGTCCGGGGAGCTGTTTTTT,few,TRBJ2-2,TRBV20-1,TRBD1
CASSLRRAGGNEQFF,TGTGCCAGCAGCTTAAGGAGAGCGGGAGGCAATGAGCAGTTCTTC,few,TRBJ2-1,TRBV7-2,TRBD2
CASSLAGKEKLFF,TGCGCCAGCAGCTTGGCGGGGAAGGAAAAACTGTTTTTT,.,TRBJ1-4,TRBV5-1,.
CASSLNQFLSYEQYF,TGTGCCAGCAGCCTCAATCAGTTCCTCTCCTACGAGCAGTACTTC,.,TRBJ2-7,TRBV11-3,.
CASSQVVWGTTDTQYF,TGTGCCAGCAGCCAAGTCGTCTGGGGTACCACAGATACGCAGTATTTT,few,TRBJ2-3,TRBV3-1,.
CASSEDGKGETQYF,TGCGCCAGCAGTGAGGACGGGAAGGGAGAGACCCAGTACTTC,few,TRBJ2-5,TRBV10-2,.
CASSGDRAPYEQYF,TGCGCCAGCAGCGGGGACAGGGCACCCTACGAGCAGTACTTC,few,TRBJ2-7,TRBV5-1,TRBD1
CASSGESDTQYF,TGTGCCAGCAGCGGTGAGTCAGATACGCAGTATTTT,.,TRBJ2-3,TRBV9,.
CAWSVLTGGPQHF,TGTGCCTGGAGTGTACTAACGGGGGGGCCCCAGCATTTT,.,TRBJ1-5,TRBV30,.
CAISGNQASGGNEQFF,TGTGCCATCAGTGGGAATCAGGCTAGCGGGGGAAATGAGCAGTTCTTC,.,TRBJ2-1,TRBV10-3,TRBD2
CASSSRETSYEQYF,TGTGCCAGCAGCTCACGGGAGACCTCCTACGAGCAGTACTTC,.,TRBJ2-7,TRBV9,.
CSASQRGLSYNEQFF,TGCAGTGCTAGCCAGCGGGGGCTATCCTACAATGAGCAGTTCTTC,.,TRBJ2-1,TRBV20-1,TRBD2
CASSLTSGRFNEQFF,TGCGCCAGCAGCCTCACTAGCGGGAGGTTCAATGAGCAGTTCTTC,few,TRBJ2-1,TRBV5-1,TRBD2
CASTRPQSLEQFF,TGTGCCAGCACCCGGCCCCAGTCTCTTGAGCAGTTCTTC,.,TRBJ2-1,TRBV12-3/TRBV12-4,.
CSVGHRSNTEAFF,TGCAGCGTTGGCCACAGGAGTAACACTGAAGCTTTCTTT,many,TRBJ1-1,TRBV29-1,.
CAITGGGGAYNEQFF,TGTGCCATCACCGGAGGGGGAGGAGCCTACAATGAGCAGTTCTTC,.,TRBJ2-1,TRBV10-3,.
CSATTGLSTDTQYF,TGCAGTGCTACTACAGGGCTTAGCACAGATACGCAGTATTTT,few,TRBJ2-3,TRBV20-1,.
CSATANHYEQYF,TGCAGTGCTACAGCGAATCATTACGAGCAGTACTTC,few,TRBJ2-7,TRBV20-1,.
CSAREGTIGETQYF,TGCAGTGCTAGAGAAGGGACAATAGGGGAGACCCAGTACTTC,.,TRBJ2-5,TRBV20-1,.
CASRDRVWQPQHF,TGTGCCAGCAGGGACAGGGTTTGGCAGCCCCAGCATTTT,.,TRBJ1-5,TRBV12-3/TRBV12-4,TRBD1
CASTPTRGYGYTF,TGTGCCAGCACCCCGACCAGAGGGTATGGCTACACCTTC,few,TRBJ1-2,TRBV12-3/TRBV12-4,.
CASSFSGSEQFF,TGTGCCAGCAGTTTTAGTGGATCTGAGCAGTTCTTC,.,TRBJ2-1,TRBV12-3/TRBV12-4,.
CASSHEGYGYTF,TGCGCCAGCAGCCACGAGGGCTATGGCTACACCTTC,.,TRBJ1-2,TRBV5-1,.
CSAREGTDTQYF,TGCAGTGCTAGAGAGGGCACAGATACGCAGTATTTT,few,TRBJ2-3,TRBV20-1,.
CASNGWEGFNEQFF,TGTGCCAGTAATGGGTGGGAGGGCTTTAATGAGCAGTTCTTC,.,TRBJ2-1,TRBV12-3/TRBV12-4,TRBD2
CASSEEAGIHEQYF,TGTGCCAGCAGTGAAGAGGCAGGGATCCACGAGCAGTACTTC,.,TRBJ2-7,TRBV2,.
CASSMAAGGSFANTGELFF,TGTGCCAGCAGTATGGCGGCGGGGGGAAGTTTCGCGAACACCGGGGAGCTGTTTTTT,.,TRBJ2-2,TRBV12-3/TRBV12-4,TRBD2
CASRLTGNTEAFF,TGTGCCAGCAGATTGACAGGAAACACTGAAGCTTTCTTT,many,TRBJ1-1,TRBV6-1,.
CATSRESGVRNEQFF,TGTGCCACCAGCAGAGAGTCAGGGGTAAGAAATGAGCAGTTCTTC,.,TRBJ2-1,TRBV15,.
CATIRNTGELFF,TGTGCCACAATAAGGAACACCGGGGAGCTGTTTTTT,.,TRBJ2-2,TRBV12-3/TRBV12-4,.
CATSDRDRAGIDTQYF,TGTGCCACCAGTGACAGGGACAGGGCAGGAATAGATACGCAGTATTTT,few,TRBJ2-3,TRBV24-1,TRBD1
CASSPATGGWTEAFF,TGTGCCAGCAGCCCAGCCACAGGGGGCTGGACTGAAGCTTTCTTT,.,TRBJ1-1,TRBV5-6,TRBD1
CRRGGGYTEAFF,TGCAGGAGGGGGGGTGGGTACACTGAAGCTTTCTTT,few,TRBJ1-1,TRBV20-1,.
CSSGTAASEQYF,TGCAGTTCTGGGACAGCCGCCTCCGAGCAGTACTTC,few,TRBJ2-7,TRBV20-1,TRBD1
CASSFGVRTGGFTGELFF,TGTGCCAGCAGCTTCGGAGTTAGGACAGGGGGATTCACCGGGGAGCTGTTTTTT,few,TRBJ2-2,TRBV7-8,TRBD1